Below are 28 T cell receptor beta chains sequenced from a single sample in a study of molecular identifiers for immune sequencing clone quantification (dated by TCRdb to the late 2010s). Preparation of the library involved PCR. Sequenced using a NextSeq 500. TCRdb cleaned the public reads at Q25 with fastp, built clones with MiXCR and kept in-frame beta chains. Rows with one shared CDR3 protein collapse into an entry with the most common genes and DNA. Here the sample has approximately 630,000 distinct CDR3 sequences; 25% occur a single time. Of the sample, about 0.84% falls within the top ten clones. The sequenced material came from naive CD8+ T cells from blood, with Jurkat cell RNA spiked in. This specimen's cell subset or site label, interpreted: FACS-sorted CD8+CD4-CCR7+CD45RA+ naive T cells. The receptors shown here come from a human donor in good health. Some libraries in this study had Jurkat cell RNA spiked in.

There are many counts of this clonotype. This chain connects TRBV4-3 to TRBJ1-1; D is uncertain. This CDR3 contains 13 residues. CDR1 and CDR2 (germline): LGHNA, YSLEER. V lost 4 bases, J lost 3 bases, and 9 bases lay in between. The CDR3 sequence is CASSPMPDTEAFF. CDR3 nucleotide sequence: TGCGCCAGCAGCCCAATGCCGGACACTGAAGCTTTCTTT.

The chain uses TRBV9 and TRBJ1-1, with a possible D match to TRBD1 (5 bases). Germline CDR1 and CDR2: SGDLS and YYNGEE. The CDR3 extends over 14 amino acids. The V end was cut by 4 bases, the J end by 2 bases, with 12 bases between. The CDR3 DNA reads as TGTGCCAGCAGCCCGAGGACAACCAACACTGAAGCTTTCTTT. This gives the protein CASSPRTTNTEAFF.

This clonotype was seen at least ten times. The V gene is TRBV29-1, the J gene TRBJ2-7; tentative D call: TRBD1 (5 bases). The CDR3 has 14 residues. Trimming took 5 bases from V and 1 from J, leaving 15 bases between them. Germline CDR1 reads SQVTM; CDR2 reads ANQGSEA. CDR3 loop: CSVQPDRTSYEQYF. For the CDR3, the DNA is TGCAGCGTTCAACCCGACAGAACTTCCTACGAGCAGTACTTC.

Only a few counts were recorded for this clonotype. V is TRBV12-5 and J is TRBJ2-2; D might be TRBD2 (5 bases). V was shortened by 4 bases and J by 3 bases, with 6 bases between the two germline ends. The CDR3 covers 13 residues. Germline values: CDR1 LGHNT, CDR2 FRNRAP. CDR3 loop: CASGSGDTGELFF. CDR3 nucleotide sequence: TGTGCTAGTGGTTCCGGGGACACCGGGGAGCTGTTTTTT.

V is TRBV27 and J is TRBJ2-3, with a weak D call TRBD2 (5 bases). The CDR3 sequence is 16 residues long. The V end was cut by 6 bases, the J end by 0 bases, with 16 bases between. Germline assignment: CDR1 MNHEY and CDR2 SMNVEV (reference sequence). In DNA form, the CDR3 reads TGTGCCAGCAGAGCCGGGTCTAGCTATAGCACAGATACGCAGTATTTT. Protein sequence: CASRAGSSYSTDTQYF.

With respect to this clonotype: A much larger clone is a single base away; this may be a read error. CDR3 region: CASRMGIYEQYF. CDR3 nucleotides: TGTGCCAGCCGTATGGGGATCTACGAGCAGTACTTC. The genes are TRBV28 and TRBJ2-7; D unclear. The germline CDR1 and CDR2 sequences are MDHEN and SYDVKM. With 8 bases removed from V and 3 bases from J, the gap between germline ends came to 11 bases. The CDR3 has 12 amino acids.

This clonotype was counted many times. This chain links TRBV7-9 with TRBJ2-3, with D possibly matching TRBD1 (6 bases). The germline V gene has CDR1 SEHNR and CDR2 FQNEAQ (reference sequence). V lost 4 bases, J lost 8 bases, and 22 bases lay in between. The CDR3 is made up of 16 amino acids. The CDR3 protein is CASSSDGQGIWATQYF. As DNA, the CDR3 is TGTGCCAGCAGCTCGGACGGGCAGGGGATTTGGGCTACGCAGTATTTT.

As for this clonotype: A much bigger clone sits one base away, suggesting this may be a read error. V and J are TRBV28 and TRBJ2-1; the D gene is possibly TRBD2 (5 bases). CDR3 size: 16 residues. Trimming shortened V by 5 bases and J by 4 bases, and 18 bases separated the two germline ends. Germline loops: CDR1 MDHEN, CDR2 SYDVKM. CDR3 in amino acids: CASSQVPSRTYNEQFF. CDR3 DNA sequence: TGTGCCAGCAGTCAGGTTCCTAGCAGAACGTACAATGAGCAGTTCTTC.

This clonotype was detected many times. The CDR3, as DNA: TGTGCCAGCAGCGTCGGACAGGGCGTAGATACGCAGTATTTT. The encoded protein is CASSVGQGVDTQYF. This chain links TRBV9 with TRBJ2-3; TRBD1 agrees at 8 bases. CDR3 length: 14 residues. Unmatched junction bases numbered 4, after V lost 2 bases and J lost 5 bases. CDR1 is SGDLS and CDR2 is YYNGEE in the germline V gene.

This chain connects TRBV6-5 to TRBJ2-7, with D possibly being TRBD1 (6 bases). Trimming took 5 bases from V and 2 from J, leaving 10 bases between them. Germline CDR1 is MNHEY and CDR2 is SVGAGI. The CDR3 runs 13 residues. CDR3 DNA: TGTGCCAGCAGTAACGGACAGCCCTACGAGCAGTACTTC. As protein: CASSNGQPYEQYF.

Remarks on this clonotype: A read error is possible here, since a much larger clone lies one base away. V gene TRBV20-1 combines with J gene TRBJ2-3; TRBD1 might be the D (5 bases). The tail of the sequence fits TRBJ1-5 better, so the J call may be wrong. The germline CDR1 and CDR2 sequences are DFQATT and SNEGSKA (reference sequence). This CDR3 has 16 residues. The CDR3 DNA is TGCAGTGCAGACGCTATTTACGGGACCAACATAGATACGCAGCATTTT. It is translated as CSADAIYGTNIDTQHF.

Details on this clonotype: Given a much more abundant clone one base away, this may be a read error. The chain uses TRBV28 and TRBJ2-4; no clear D gene. In germline, CDR1 is MDHEN, CDR2 SYDVKM. The CDR3 length is 13 residues. The CDR3 loop reads CAGSLLNENIQYF. As DNA, the CDR3 is TGTGCCGGCAGTTTACTGAACGAAAACATTCAGTACTTC.

For this clonotype: This may be a read error, as it is one base from a much larger clone. The chain carries TRBV15 and TRBJ2-3; TRBD2 aligns across 9 bases. CDR3 length equals 17 residues. Germline assignment: CDR1 LNHNV and CDR2 YYDKDF (reference sequence). The CDR3 DNA reads TGTGTCACCAGCAGAACGGCCGGGACTAGCTTTACGGATACGCAGTATTTT. Protein product: CVTSRTAGTSFTDTQYF.

This clonotype occurred many times. The V gene is TRBV29-1, the J gene TRBJ1-1, with TRBD1 identical over 7 bases. Germline trimming cut 8 bases from V and 4 bases from J; bases unmatched to any gene: 7. This CDR3 is built from 12 residues. Germline CDR1 is SQVTM and CDR2 is ANQGSEA. CDR3 DNA: TGCAGCACCCAGGGGGATGTCACTGAAGCTTTCTTT. This gives the protein CSTQGDVTEAFF.

This clonotype was counted only a few times. This may stem from a read error, because a much larger clone lies one nucleotide away. The V call is TRBV7-9, the J call TRBJ1-5; unclear D gene. Germline V gene data show CDR1 as SEHNR and CDR2 as FQNEAQ (reference sequence). CDR3 size: 12 residues. V was clipped by 6 bases and J by 4 bases, with 7 bases between them. The CDR3 DNA follows: TGTGCCAGCAGTGGATGGAATCAGCCCCAGCATTTT. Its protein is CASSGWNQPQHF.

There are a few counts of this clonotype. The V gene is TRBV19, the J gene TRBJ2-7; 12 nucleotides agree with TRBD1. J gave up 4 bases and V 4 bases, and 5 bases lay outside the gene matches. Germline V gives CDR1 LNHDA, CDR2 SQIVND (reference sequence). This CDR3 is 15 amino acids long. The CDR3 region has the DNA TGTGCCAGTAGTACCGGGACAGGGGGCGCGTACGAGCAGTACTTC. Protein: CASSTGTGGAYEQYF.

This clonotype was seen repeatedly, ten times or more. The chain links TRBV5-4 to TRBJ2-7, with D maybe TRBD2 (6 bases). Trimming pared 4 bases from V and 0 bases from J, leaving 17 bases between. The germline V gene encodes CDR1 SGHNT and CDR2 YYREEE (reference sequence). The CDR3 contains 16 residues. In DNA form, the CDR3 reads TGTGCCAGCAGCCCTCGGGGTAGCGGCCCCTCCTACGAGCAGTACTTC. Amino acids: CASSPRGSGPSYEQYF.

In its sample, this clonotype was seen many times. The chain links TRBV6-6 to TRBJ1-5, with D unclear. V was clipped by 2 bases and J by 3 bases, with 5 bases between them. The germline V gene has CDR1 MNHNY and CDR2 SVGAGI (reference sequence). The CDR3 sequence is 13 residues long. The CDR3 sequence is CASSYAYNQPQHF. CDR3 sequence (DNA): TGTGCCAGCAGTTACGCCTACAATCAGCCCCAGCATTTT.

The chain is built from TRBV18 and TRBJ2-2, with 8 bases lining up with TRBD1. J gave up 4 bases and V 5 bases, and 12 bases lay outside the gene matches. The CDR3 totals 17 residues. Germline V CDR1 and CDR2: KGHSH, LQKENI. The CDR3 DNA follows: TGTGCCAGCTCAACAGTAGGACAGGGTCTAGCCACCGGGGAGCTGTTTTTT. As protein: CASSTVGQGLATGELFF. Full variable domain (outside the CDR3, taken from reference TRBV18 and TRBJ2-2): NAGVMQNPRHLVRRRGQEARLRCSPMKGHSHVYWYRQLPEEGLKFMVYLQKENIIDESGMPKERFSAEFPKEGPSILRIQQVVRGDSAAYFCASSTVGQGLATGELFFGEGSRLTVL.

This clonotype showed up just once. This may be a read error: a much more frequent sequence differs by one nucleotide. The rearrangement joins TRBV6-6 to TRBJ1-3; D is possibly TRBD1 (6 bases). The CDR3 has 13 residues. Germline V CDR1 and CDR2: MNHNY, SVGAGI (reference sequence). CDR3 sequence (DNA): TGTGCCAGCAGCCTTCAGGGGACAAACGCCATATATTTT. Protein product: CASSLQGTNAIYF.

This clonotype has a single count. V usage is TRBV4-3 and J usage is TRBJ2-1, with 9 bases fitting TRBD1. V was pared by 5 bases and J by 3 bases, with 2 bases of the junction left unmatched. The CDR3 spans 14 residues. Germline V gives CDR1 LGHNA, CDR2 YSLEER. CDR3 residues: CASSDRGFYNEQFF. The CDR3 DNA reads as TGCGCCAGCAGCGACAGGGGGTTCTACAATGAGCAGTTCTTC.

This clonotype has ten or more counts. V is TRBV30 and J is TRBJ2-7; 10 bases line up with TRBD2. The V gene end was trimmed by 1 base and the J gene end by 6 bases; junction bases not matched to a gene: 0. This CDR3 is 12 amino acids long. The germline CDR1 and CDR2 sequences are GTSNPN and SVGIG (reference sequence). Here the CDR3 reads CAWSGLAGEQYF. CDR3 bases: TGTGCCTGGAGTGGACTAGCGGGCGAGCAGTACTTC.

In its sample, this clonotype was seen many times. The V and J genes are TRBV25-1 and TRBJ2-1; a weak D match, TRBD1 (5 bases). V was trimmed by 5 bases and J by 8 bases, leaving 10 bases between them. Germline V CDR1 and CDR2: MGHDK, SYGVNS. The CDR3 sequence is 12 residues long. CDR3 nucleotides: TGTGCCAGCAGTTCTCAGGGCTATGAGCAGTTCTTC. As protein: CASSSQGYEQFF.

This clonotype was picked up many times. The chain uses TRBV9 and TRBJ2-3; 7 nucleotides align to TRBD1. Germline trimming cut 4 bases from V and 0 bases from J; bases unmatched to any gene: 8. Germline V gene lookup returns CDR1 SGDLS and CDR2 YYNGEE. The CDR3 contains 16 residues. CDR3 DNA sequence: TGTGCCAGCAGCACCAGACAGGGAACTAGCACAGATACGCAGTATTTT. Its protein is CASSTRQGTSTDTQYF.

V gene TRBV19 combines with J gene TRBJ1-5; a weak D match, TRBD1 (5 bases). CDR1 and CDR2 from the germline V gene are LNHDA and SQIVND (reference sequence). V was pared by 7 bases and J by 2 bases, with 15 bases between. CDR3 length: 15 residues. The chain's CDR3 is CASTVDVGGNQPQHF. The DNA of the CDR3 is TGTGCCAGTACCGTGGACGTGGGGGGCAATCAGCCCCAGCATTTT. The whole variable domain, remainder taken from reference TRBV19 and TRBJ1-5, is DGGITQSPKYLFRKEGQNVTLSCEQNLNHDAMYWYRQDPGQGLRLIYYSQIVNDFQKGDIAEGYSVSREKKESFPLTVTSAQKNPTAFYLCASTVDVGGNQPQHFGDGTRLSIL.

This clonotype turned up a few times. The V gene is TRBV11-2, the J gene TRBJ2-7; D may correspond to TRBD1 or TRBD2 (5 bases each). Germline V lookup: CDR1 SGHAT, CDR2 FQNNGV. V lost 5 bases and J 3 bases, leaving 17 bases between the germline ends. This CDR3 is 15 amino acids long. The DNA of the CDR3 is TGTGCCAGCAGCCCGGGGCACGGGATCGGCTACGAGCAGTACTTC. This encodes CASSPGHGIGYEQYF.

Points on this clonotype: A single base separates this from a much larger clone, so it may be a read error. This rearrangement joins TRBV7-9 to TRBJ2-3, with D possibly TRBD1 on 7 matching bases. Germline CDR1 SEHNR, CDR2 FQNEAQ (reference sequence). The CDR3 is made up of 15 amino acids. Trimming cost V 8 bases and J 4 bases, with 19 bases left between them. CDR3 in amino acids: CASGVDREAADTQYF. The CDR3 nucleotides are TGTGCCAGCGGCGTAGACAGGGAGGCGGCAGATACGCAGTATTTT.

The chain combines TRBV10-1 with TRBJ1-1; no definite D call. The CDR3 totals 16 residues. V gave up 1 base and J gave up 4 bases, with 16 bases separating them. In germline, CDR1 is WNHNN, CDR2 SYGVQD (reference sequence). The CDR3 is CASSEFPYQEATEAFF. CDR3 DNA sequence: TGCGCCAGCAGTGAGTTCCCGTACCAAGAGGCCACTGAAGCTTTCTTT.